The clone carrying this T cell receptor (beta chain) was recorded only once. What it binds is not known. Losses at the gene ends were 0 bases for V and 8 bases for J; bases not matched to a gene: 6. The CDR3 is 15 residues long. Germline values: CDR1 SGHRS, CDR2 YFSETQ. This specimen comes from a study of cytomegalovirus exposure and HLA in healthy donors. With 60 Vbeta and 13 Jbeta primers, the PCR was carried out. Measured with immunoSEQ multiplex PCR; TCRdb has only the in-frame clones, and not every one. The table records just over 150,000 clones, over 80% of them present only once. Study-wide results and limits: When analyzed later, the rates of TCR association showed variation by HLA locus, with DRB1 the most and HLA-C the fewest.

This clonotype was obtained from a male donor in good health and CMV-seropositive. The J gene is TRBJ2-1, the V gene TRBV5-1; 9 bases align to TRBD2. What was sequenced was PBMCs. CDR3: CASSLVAGALDEQFF. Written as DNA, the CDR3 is TGCGCCAGCAGCTTGGTAGCGGGAGCATTGGATGAGCAGTTCTTC.